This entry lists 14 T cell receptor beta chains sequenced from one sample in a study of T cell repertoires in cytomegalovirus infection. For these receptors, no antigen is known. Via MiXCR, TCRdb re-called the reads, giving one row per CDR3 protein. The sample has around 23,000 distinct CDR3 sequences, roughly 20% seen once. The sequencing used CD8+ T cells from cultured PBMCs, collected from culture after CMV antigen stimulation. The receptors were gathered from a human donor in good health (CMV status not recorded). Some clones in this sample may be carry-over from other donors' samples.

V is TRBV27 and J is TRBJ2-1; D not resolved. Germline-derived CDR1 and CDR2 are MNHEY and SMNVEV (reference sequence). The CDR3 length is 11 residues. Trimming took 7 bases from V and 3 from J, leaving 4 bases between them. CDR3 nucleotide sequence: TGTGCCAGCATCCTCTACAATGAGCAGTTCTTC. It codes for CASILYNEQFF.

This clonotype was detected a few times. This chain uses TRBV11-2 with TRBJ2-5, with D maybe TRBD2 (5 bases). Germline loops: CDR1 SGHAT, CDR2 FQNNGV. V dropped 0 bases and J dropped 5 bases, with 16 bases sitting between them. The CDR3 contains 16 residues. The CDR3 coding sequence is TGTGCCAGCAGCTTAGACCCTCTCAGCGGAGCGGAGACCCAGTACTTC. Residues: CASSLDPLSGAETQYF.

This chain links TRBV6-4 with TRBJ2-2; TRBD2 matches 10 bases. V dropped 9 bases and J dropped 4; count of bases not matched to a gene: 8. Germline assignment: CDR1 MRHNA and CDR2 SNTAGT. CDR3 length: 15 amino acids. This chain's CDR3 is CASSPTSGATGELFF. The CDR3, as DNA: TGTGCCAGTTCCCCCACTAGCGGGGCCACCGGGGAGCTGTTTTTT.

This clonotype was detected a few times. The CDR3 is CASSPVNRGPREKLFF. The CDR3 region has the DNA TGTGCCAGCAGCCCGGTCAACAGGGGGCCGAGGGAAAAACTGTTTTTT. The chain joins TRBV7-9 to TRBJ1-4, with 9 nucleotides matching TRBD1. V was clipped by 5 bases and J by 8 bases; unmatched bases: 12. The germline V gene encodes CDR1 SEHNR and CDR2 FQNEAQ (reference sequence). This CDR3 comprises 16 residues.

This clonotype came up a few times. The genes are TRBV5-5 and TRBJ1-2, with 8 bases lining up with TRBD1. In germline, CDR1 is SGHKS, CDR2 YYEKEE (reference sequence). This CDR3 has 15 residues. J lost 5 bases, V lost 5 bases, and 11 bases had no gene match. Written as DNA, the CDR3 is TGTGCCAGCAGGGGTGCGCCGGACAGGGTTTATGGCTACACCTTC. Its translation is CASRGAPDRVYGYTF.

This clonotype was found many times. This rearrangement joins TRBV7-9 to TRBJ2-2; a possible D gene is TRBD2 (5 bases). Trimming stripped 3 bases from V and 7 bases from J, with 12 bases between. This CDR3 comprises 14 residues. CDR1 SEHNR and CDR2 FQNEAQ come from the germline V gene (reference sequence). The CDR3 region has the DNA TGTGCCAGCAGCTTCGGGGTTTCTGGCGGGGAGCTGTTTTTT. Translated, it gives CASSFGVSGGELFF.

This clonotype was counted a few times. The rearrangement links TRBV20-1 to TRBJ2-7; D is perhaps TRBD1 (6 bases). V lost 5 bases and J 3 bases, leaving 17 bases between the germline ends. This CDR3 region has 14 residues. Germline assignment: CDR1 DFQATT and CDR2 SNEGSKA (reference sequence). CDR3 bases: TGCAGTGCTCCCGGCAGGGGTTGGGGCTACGAGCAGTACTTC. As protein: CSAPGRGWGYEQYF.

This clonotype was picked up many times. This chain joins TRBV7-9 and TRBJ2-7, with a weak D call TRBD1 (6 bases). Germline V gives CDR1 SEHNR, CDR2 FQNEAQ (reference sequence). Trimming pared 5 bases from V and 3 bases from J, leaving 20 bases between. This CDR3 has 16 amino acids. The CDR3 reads CASSPSHRVPSYEQYF. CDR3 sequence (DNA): TGTGCCAGCAGCCCCAGCCACAGGGTCCCGAGCTACGAGCAGTACTTC.

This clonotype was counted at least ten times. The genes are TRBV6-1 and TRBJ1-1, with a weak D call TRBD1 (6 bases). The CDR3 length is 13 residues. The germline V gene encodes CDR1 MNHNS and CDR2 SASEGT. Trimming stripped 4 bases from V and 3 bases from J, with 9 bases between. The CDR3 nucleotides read TGTGCCAGCAGTGGGGGGCGCGACACTGAAGCTTTCTTT. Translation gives CASSGGRDTEAFF.

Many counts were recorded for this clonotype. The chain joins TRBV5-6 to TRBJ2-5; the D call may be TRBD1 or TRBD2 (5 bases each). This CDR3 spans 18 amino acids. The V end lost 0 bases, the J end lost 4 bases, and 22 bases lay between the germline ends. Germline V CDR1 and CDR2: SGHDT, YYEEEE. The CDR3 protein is CASSLVGHNRGLRETQYF. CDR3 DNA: TGTGCCAGCAGCTTGGTGGGGCATAACCGGGGCCTCCGAGAGACCCAGTACTTC.

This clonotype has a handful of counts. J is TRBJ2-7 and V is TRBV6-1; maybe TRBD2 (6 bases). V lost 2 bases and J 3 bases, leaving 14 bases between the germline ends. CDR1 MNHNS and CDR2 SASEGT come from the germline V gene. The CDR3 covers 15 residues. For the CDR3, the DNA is TGTGCCAGCAGTGAAATGGGACTGGGGGGCTACGAGCAGTACTTC. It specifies CASSEMGLGGYEQYF.

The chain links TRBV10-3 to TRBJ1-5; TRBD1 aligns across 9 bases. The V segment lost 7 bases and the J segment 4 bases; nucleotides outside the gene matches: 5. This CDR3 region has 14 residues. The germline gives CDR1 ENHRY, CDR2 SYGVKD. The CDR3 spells CAITTGTGNQPQHF. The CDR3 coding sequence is TGTGCCATCACCACCGGGACAGGGAATCAGCCCCAGCATTTT.

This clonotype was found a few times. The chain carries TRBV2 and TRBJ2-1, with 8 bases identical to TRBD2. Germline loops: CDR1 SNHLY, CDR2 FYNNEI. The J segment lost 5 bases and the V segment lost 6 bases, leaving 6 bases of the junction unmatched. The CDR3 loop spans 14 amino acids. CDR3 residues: CASSGGAKDNEQFF. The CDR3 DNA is TGTGCCAGCAGCGGGGGGGCGAAGGACAATGAGCAGTTCTTC.

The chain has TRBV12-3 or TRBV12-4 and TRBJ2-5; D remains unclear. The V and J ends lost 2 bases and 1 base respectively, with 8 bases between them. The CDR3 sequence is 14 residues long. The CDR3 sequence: CASSLFNVQETQYF. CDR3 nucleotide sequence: TGTGCCAGCAGTTTATTTAACGTCCAAGAGACCCAGTACTTC.